The next 8 T cell receptor beta chains were all read from a single sample in a study of immune evolution from preneoplasia to lung adenocarcinoma. Produced via immunoSEQ multiplex PCR; TCRdb's table is partial and in-frame only. The sample lists about 7,800 clones, about two thirds occurring once. The sequenced material came from FFPE lung adenocarcinoma in situ tissue. The receptors here all came from a donor older than 65 with lung adenocarcinoma. Some clones in this sample may be carry-over from other donors' samples.

The V gene is TRBV19, the J gene TRBJ1-3; D call uncertain. This CDR3 region has 14 residues. Looked up from germline, CDR1 is LNHDA and CDR2 is SQIVND (reference sequence). With 3 bases removed from V and 0 bases from J, the gap between germline ends came to 6 bases. The CDR3 nucleotides read TGTGCCAGTAGTATTACATCCTCTGGAAACACCATATATTTT. Translated: CASSITSSGNTIYF.

The V gene is TRBV29-1, the J gene TRBJ2-5, with TRBD1 identical over 9 bases. Germline assignment: CDR1 SQVTM and CDR2 ANQGSEA. Trimming removed 3 bases from V and 5 bases from J; junction bases left unmatched: 4. The CDR3 sequence is 13 residues long. CDR3 in amino acids: CSVETGGLETQYF. The CDR3 coding sequence is TGCAGCGTTGAGACAGGGGGGTTGGAGACCCAGTACTTC. The entire variable domain, with the rest obtained from reference TRBV29-1 and TRBJ2-5, is as follows: SAVISQKPSRDICQRGTSLTIQCQVDSQVTMMFWYRQQPGQSLTLIATANQGSEATYESGFVIDKFPISRPNLTFSTLTVSNMSPEDSSIYLCSVETGGLETQYFGPGTRLLVL.

This clone has just a few counts. The CDR3 DNA reads as TGTGCCAGCAGCTTGGAGGGGGCCACTGAAGCTTTCTTT. This codes for CASSLEGATEAFF. This chain joins TRBV5-5 and TRBJ1-1, with TRBD1 identical over 7 bases. From germline, CDR1 is SGHKS and CDR2 YYEKEE (reference sequence). The CDR3 has 13 residues. V lost 0 bases and J lost 4; bases outside the gene matches: 0.

The chain employs TRBV27 and TRBJ2-5; D call uncertain. The end of the DNA is better explained by TRBJ2-7, so the J call may be wrong. Looked up from germline, CDR1 is MNHEY and CDR2 is SMNVEV (reference sequence). The CDR3 loop spans 13 amino acids. CDR3 sequence (DNA): TGTGCCAGCAGAGATGGCAACTCCTACGAGCAGTACTTC. Translating it yields CASRDGNSYEQYF.

The chain joins TRBV7-8 to TRBJ2-7; weak D call: TRBD2 (5 bases). Germline CDR1 and CDR2: SGHVS and FQNEAQ. The V and J ends lost 1 base and 1 base respectively, with 11 bases between them. The CDR3 covers 15 residues. DNA of the CDR3: TGTGCCAGCAGCTTAGGCCTAGCTCGATCCTACGAGCAGTACTTC. As protein: CASSLGLARSYEQYF. The entire variable domain, with the rest obtained from reference TRBV7-8 and TRBJ2-7, is as follows: GAGVSQSPRYKVAKRGQDVALRCDPISGHVSLFWYQQALGQGPEFLTYFQNEAQLDKSGLPSDRFFAERPEGSVSTLKIQRTQQEDSAVYLCASSLGLARSYEQYFGPGTRLTVT.

The rearrangement joins TRBV29-1 to TRBJ1-2; D gene uncertain. Germline loops: CDR1 SQVTM, CDR2 ANQGSEA. The CDR3 sequence is 11 residues long. V was pared by 0 bases and J by 1 base, with 0 bases between. CDR3 DNA: TGCAGCGTTGAAGATAACTATGGCTACACCTTC. Protein product: CSVEDNYGYTF. The full variable domain, rest sourced from reference TRBV29-1 and TRBJ1-2, is SAVISQKPSRDICQRGTSLTIQCQVDSQVTMMFWYRQQPGQSLTLIATANQGSEATYESGFVIDKFPISRPNLTFSTLTVSNMSPEDSSIYLCSVEDNYGYTFGSGTRLTVV.

The gene calls are TRBV7-9 and TRBJ1-1; no clear D. CDR1 is SEHNR, CDR2 FQNEAQ, per germline (reference sequence). V was shortened by 2 bases and J by 4 bases, with 11 bases between the two germline ends. CDR3 size: 14 residues. The CDR3 loop is CASSLWGKGTEAFF. As DNA, the CDR3 is TGTGCCAGCAGCTTATGGGGAAAGGGCACTGAAGCTTTCTTT.

This rearrangement joins TRBV30 to TRBJ2-7; 8 positions match TRBD2. With 7 bases clipped from V and 5 bases from J, the junction kept 7 bases outside the gene matches. CDR3 length: 12 amino acids. CDR1 is GTSNPN, CDR2 SVGIG, per germline (reference sequence). The CDR3 nucleotides are TGTGCCTCCTACCTCGGGGGGGACGAGCAGTACTTC. This encodes CASYLGGDEQYF.